This TCR beta chain was identified during a study of T-cell reconstitution after alpha-beta-depleted transplantation in children (dated by TCRdb to the mid-2010s). Background on the whole study: Using TCR repertoire profiling, the study quantitatively followed how T-cell immune reconstitution unfolded in children after TCRalphabeta/CD19-depleted allogeneic hematopoietic cell transplantation. Results the study describes overall, beyond this receptor: The frequencies of hyperexpanded clones fell over the following months, and after one year, T-cell counts and TCRbeta diversity were mostly attributed to newly produced T cells. In some patients, the high TCRbeta diversity seen at day 60 was put down to recipient T cells and intrathymic progenitors that had survived conditioning. The apparently early alphabetaT-cell count recovery about two months after transplant was reportedly dependent on only several hundred rapidly expanded clones derived from non-depleted graft cells.

Deletion took 6 bases off V and 4 bases off J, with a span of 18 bases between the germline ends. Its CDR3 holds 15 amino acids, cysteine through phenylalanine. Just the 45-base CDR3 DNA is kept, in frame starting at base 1. Per the germline V gene, MNHNS is the CDR1 and SASEGT is the CDR2. This clonotype was observed a handful of times. Its antigen is not yet known. Within one base of it there is no much larger clone, and no base qualities were kept. The intended sense of this specimen's treatment or condition label: allogeneic hematopoietic cell transplantation with graft depleted of TCRalphabeta T cells and CD19 B cells. TCRalphabeta/CD19-depleted allogeneic hematopoietic cell grafts were given to the transplant recipients, all of whom were children. Libraries were built with PCR. Sequencing was carried out with an Illumina HiSeq 2500. TCR library preparation used molecular barcoding, with unique molecular identifiers applied to normalize quantification of the TCRbeta repertoire. TCRdb reworked the public reads: Q25 trimming with fastp, MiXCR clone assembly, productive beta chains retained. Every entry covers one CDR3 protein and lists the most common genes and DNA from its rows. The sample yields 900,000 or so distinct CDR3 sequences; around 15% were counted once. 5% of the sample goes to the ten largest clones.

The sequence links TRBV6-1 to TRBJ1-2, with the D gene uncertain. The material sequenced was PBMCs, mostly from graft donor cells, taken 360 days after TCRalphabeta/CD19-depleted stem cell transplant. The sequence derives from a male patient younger than 18 who had a stem cell transplant for acute lymphoblastic leukemia, so the T cells may come from the graft donor. The nucleotide sequence reads TGTGCCAGCAGGAATACAGTGGGCCGGGGCTATGGCTACACCTTC. Translation gives CASRNTVGRGYGYTF.